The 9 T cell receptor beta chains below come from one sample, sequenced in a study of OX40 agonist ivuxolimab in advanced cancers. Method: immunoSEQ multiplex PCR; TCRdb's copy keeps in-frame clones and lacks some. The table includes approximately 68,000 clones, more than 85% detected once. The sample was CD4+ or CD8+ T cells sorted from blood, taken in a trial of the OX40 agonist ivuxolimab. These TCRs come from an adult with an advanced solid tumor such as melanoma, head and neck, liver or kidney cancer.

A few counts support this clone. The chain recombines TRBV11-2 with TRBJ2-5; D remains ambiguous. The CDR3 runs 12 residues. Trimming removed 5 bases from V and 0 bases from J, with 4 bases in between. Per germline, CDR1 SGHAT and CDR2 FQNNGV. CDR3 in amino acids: CASSRNQETQYF. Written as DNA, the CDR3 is TGTGCCAGCAGCCGTAACCAAGAGACCCAGTACTTC.

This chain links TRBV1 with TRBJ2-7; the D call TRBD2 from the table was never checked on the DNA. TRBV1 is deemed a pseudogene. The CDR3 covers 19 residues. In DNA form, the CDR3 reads TGCACCAGCAGCCACTTGCCCGAGCGGGGACGGGAGCGGGCCTACGAGCAGTACTTC. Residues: CTSSHLPERGRERAYEQYF.

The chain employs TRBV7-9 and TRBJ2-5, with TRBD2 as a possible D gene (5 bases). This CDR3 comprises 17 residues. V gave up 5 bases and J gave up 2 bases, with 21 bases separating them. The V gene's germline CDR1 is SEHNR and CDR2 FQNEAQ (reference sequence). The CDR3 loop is CASSPTTGSPGQETQYF. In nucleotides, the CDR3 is TGTGCCAGCAGCCCAACGACCGGGTCCCCGGGGCAAGAGACCCAGTACTTC.

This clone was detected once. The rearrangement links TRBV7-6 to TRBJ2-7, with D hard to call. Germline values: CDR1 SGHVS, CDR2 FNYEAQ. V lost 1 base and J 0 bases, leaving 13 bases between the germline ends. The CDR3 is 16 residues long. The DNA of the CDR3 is TGTGCCAGCAGCTTAGGTGGCGGAAGGGCCTCCTACGAGCAGTACTTC. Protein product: CASSLGGGRASYEQYF. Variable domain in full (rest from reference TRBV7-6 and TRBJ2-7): GAGVSQSPRYKVTKRGQDVALRCDPISGHVSLYWYRQALGQGPEFLTYFNYEAQQDKSGLPNDRFSAERPEGSISTLTIQRTEQRDSAMYRCASSLGGGRASYEQYFGPGTRLTVT.

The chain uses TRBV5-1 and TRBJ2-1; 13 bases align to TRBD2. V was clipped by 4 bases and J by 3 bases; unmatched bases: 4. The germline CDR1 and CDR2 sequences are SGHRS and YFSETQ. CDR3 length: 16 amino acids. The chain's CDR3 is CASSHGTSGDYNEQFF. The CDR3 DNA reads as TGCGCCAGCAGCCATGGGACTAGCGGGGACTACAATGAGCAGTTCTTC.

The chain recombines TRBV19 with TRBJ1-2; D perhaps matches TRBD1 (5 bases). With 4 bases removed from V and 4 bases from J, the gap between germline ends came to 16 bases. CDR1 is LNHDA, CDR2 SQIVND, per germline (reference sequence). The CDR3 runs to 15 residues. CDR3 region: CASSTTEEVLYGYTF. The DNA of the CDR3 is TGTGCCAGTAGTACGACAGAGGAGGTTCTCTATGGCTACACCTTC.

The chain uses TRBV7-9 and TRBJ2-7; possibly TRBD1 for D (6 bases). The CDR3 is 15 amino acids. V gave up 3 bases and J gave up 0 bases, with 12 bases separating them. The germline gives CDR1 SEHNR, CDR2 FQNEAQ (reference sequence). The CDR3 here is CASSFRDKSSYEQYF. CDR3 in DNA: TGTGCCAGCAGCTTCCGGGACAAGAGCTCCTACGAGCAGTACTTC.

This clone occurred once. The CDR3 loop is CASSLEVMGGLMNTEAFF. CDR3 sequence (DNA): TGTGCCAGCAGCTTAGAAGTAATGGGGGGCTTAATGAACACTGAAGCTTTCTTT. This chain links TRBV7-6 with TRBJ1-1; possibly TRBD1 for D (6 bases). From germline, CDR1 is SGHVS and CDR2 FNYEAQ. The CDR3 length is 18 residues. Trimming took off 1 base at V and 0 bases at J, with 18 bases between the two ends.

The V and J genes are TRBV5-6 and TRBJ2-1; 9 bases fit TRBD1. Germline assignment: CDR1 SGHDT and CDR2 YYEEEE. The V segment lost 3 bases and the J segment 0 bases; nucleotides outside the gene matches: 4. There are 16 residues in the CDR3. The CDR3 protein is CASSWGQGPSYNEQFF. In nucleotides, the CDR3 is TGTGCCAGCAGCTGGGGACAGGGACCCTCCTACAATGAGCAGTTCTTC.